This section outlines one T cell receptor (beta chain) sequence together with its context. The sample comes from a study of blood T cell repertoires in COVID-19. About the research overall: PBMCs, B-cell-depleted T cells, or T cells provided the cDNA or gDNA that made up the material.

Germline V gene sequence: CDR1 MDHEN, CDR2 SYDVKM. This CDR3 contains 13 residues. V lost 7 bases and J lost 1, with 10 bases in between. In the study's own analysis: For nucleated cells, counts were estimated from reference gene primer amplification. Sequencing used immunoSEQ multiplex PCR; TCRdb keeps in-frame clones, though not all of them. The V and J calls and clone size come from that table; D and trimming were worked out from the DNA. The table records a few hundred thousand clones, approximately 86% of them present only once. Participants came from fewer than 25 US areas, aged about 18 to 100 years. The study assigned cohorts using participant-reported clinical history.

The rearrangement links TRBV28 to TRBJ2-5; D is possibly TRBD2 (6 bases). The sequenced sample consisted of PBMCs or T cells enriched from blood (not recorded which). The receptor comes from a woman aged 40 to 49 with acute COVID-19. The CDR3 sequence: CASTRDFQETQYF. The CDR3, as DNA: TGTGCCAGCACGAGGGACTTCCAAGAGACCCAGTACTTC.